This T cell receptor (beta chain) was sequenced during a study of shared clonotypes between healthy human individuals. General study points: Among the subsets, naive ones generally showed larger estimated richness than memory ones. Clonotypes which were not shared had lower generation probabilities than clonotypes that all four donors shared.

All the donors were Caucasian adults who lived in Nashville, Tennessee. Genomic DNA per cell subset filled all wells of several immunoSEQ plates. TCRdb keeps only in-frame clones here, not all; method: immunoSEQ multiplex PCR. The sample includes nearly 750,000 clones, around 77% of them seen just once. CDR1 is SGDLS and CDR2 is YYNGEE in the germline V gene. With 1 base removed from V and 4 bases from J, the gap between germline ends came to 10 bases. The CDR3 loop spans 14 amino acids. Concerning this clone: Antigen: not known.

This receptor was taken from a woman aged 30 to 39 in good health. The gene calls are TRBV9 and TRBJ2-3, with D hard to call. Sequencing input: memory CD4+ T cells sorted from blood. The subset was: CD45RA-negative fraction. The CDR3 sequence: CASSVNVAADTQYF. The CDR3 DNA sequence: TGTGCCAGCAGCGTAAACGTGGCGGCAGATACGCAGTATTTT.